The 7 T cell receptor beta chains presented below share a single source sample, sequenced in a study of CD8 T cells in Susac syndrome. With random hexamers, roughly 0.45 to 1 ug RNA was reverse transcribed. TCRdb used MiXCR to reprocess the immunoSEQ multiplex PCR reads, holding one entry per CDR3 protein. Here the sample spans around 69,000 distinct CDR3 sequences, 96% being singletons. The material sequenced was CD4+ T cells from PBMCs. The receptor set was obtained from a human donor with multiple sclerosis.

The chain employs TRBV6-6 and TRBJ2-2, with a tentative D call TRBD1 (5 bases). Germline V CDR1 and CDR2: MNHNY, SVGAGI (reference sequence). Trimming stripped 5 bases from V and 3 bases from J, with 7 bases between. The CDR3 covers 13 residues. DNA for the CDR3: TGTGCCAGCAGTCAACAGGACACCGGGGAGCTGTTTTTT. Its protein is CASSQQDTGELFF.

The J gene is TRBJ2-3, the V gene TRBV24-1, with TRBD2 as a possible D gene (5 bases). The V gene lost 4 bases and the J gene lost 5 bases, with 15 bases spanning the gap. The germline gives CDR1 KGHDR, CDR2 SFDVKD. The CDR3 has 15 residues. CDR3 sequence reads: CATSDPGSTGDTQYF. CDR3 nucleotides: TGTGCCACCAGTGACCCGGGGTCTACCGGAGATACGCAGTATTTT.

The gene calls are TRBV29-1 and TRBJ1-1; D gene ambiguous. The CDR3 runs to 14 residues. The V and J ends lost 1 base and 1 base respectively, with 10 bases between them. Per germline, CDR1 SQVTM and CDR2 ANQGSEA. For the CDR3, the DNA is TGCAGCGTTGAAGTACGGGCTAAGAACACTGAAGCTTTCTTT. Protein product: CSVEVRAKNTEAFF.

The CDR3 DNA is TGCAGCGTTATTACAGGATACAAAGCTTTCTTT. This sequence encodes CSVITGYKAFF. J is TRBJ1-1 and V is TRBV29-1; D may be TRBD1 (5 bases). The V gene lost 5 bases and the J gene lost 9 bases, with 13 bases spanning the gap. This CDR3 is 11 amino acids long. Germline assignment: CDR1 SQVTM and CDR2 ANQGSEA.

The chain couples TRBV7-9 to TRBJ2-4, with 9 bases identical to TRBD1. V lost 4 bases and J lost 7; bases outside the gene matches: 8. Germline assignment: CDR1 SEHNR and CDR2 FQNEAQ (reference sequence). This CDR3 comprises 15 residues. Here the CDR3 DNA reads TGTGCCAGCAGCTCCCGACAGGGGGGTCCGAACATTCAGTACTTC. Translation gives CASSSRQGGPNIQYF.

The gene calls are TRBV12-3 or TRBV12-4 and TRBJ1-6, with 7 positions matching TRBD1. The CDR3 extends over 14 amino acids. J gave up 13 bases and V 4 bases, and 10 bases lay outside the gene matches. CDR3: CASSWGQLRQPLHF. In DNA form, the CDR3 reads TGTGCCAGCAGTTGGGGACAGCTCCGCCAGCCCCTCCACTTT.

The genes are TRBV3-1 and TRBJ2-7, with 10 positions matching TRBD1. The CDR3 has 15 residues. Germline V CDR1 and CDR2: LGHDT, YNNKEL (reference sequence). The V segment lost 1 base and the J segment 4 bases; nucleotides outside the gene matches: 4. CDR3 sequence reads: CASSQGGQGIYEQYF. The CDR3, as DNA: TGTGCCAGCAGCCAAGGGGGACAGGGGATATACGAGCAGTACTTC.